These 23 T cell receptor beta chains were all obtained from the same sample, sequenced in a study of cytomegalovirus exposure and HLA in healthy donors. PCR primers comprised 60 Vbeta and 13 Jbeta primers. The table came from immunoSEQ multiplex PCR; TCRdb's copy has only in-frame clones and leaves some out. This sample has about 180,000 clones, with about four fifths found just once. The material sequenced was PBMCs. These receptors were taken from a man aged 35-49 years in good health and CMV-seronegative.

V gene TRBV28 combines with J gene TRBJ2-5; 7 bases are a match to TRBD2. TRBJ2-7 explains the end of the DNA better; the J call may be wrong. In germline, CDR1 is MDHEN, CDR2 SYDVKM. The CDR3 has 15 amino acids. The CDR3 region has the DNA TGTGCCAGCAGTTTAGGCGGGGGATCCTCCTACGAGCAGTACTTC. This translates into CASSLGGGSSYEQYF.

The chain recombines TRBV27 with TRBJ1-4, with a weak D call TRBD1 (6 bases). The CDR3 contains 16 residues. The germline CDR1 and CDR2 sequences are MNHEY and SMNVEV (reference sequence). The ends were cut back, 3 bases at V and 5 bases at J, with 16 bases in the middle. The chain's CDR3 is CASSFTAGVPNEKLFF. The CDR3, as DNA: TGTGCCAGCAGTTTCACTGCAGGGGTGCCAAATGAAAAACTGTTTTTT.

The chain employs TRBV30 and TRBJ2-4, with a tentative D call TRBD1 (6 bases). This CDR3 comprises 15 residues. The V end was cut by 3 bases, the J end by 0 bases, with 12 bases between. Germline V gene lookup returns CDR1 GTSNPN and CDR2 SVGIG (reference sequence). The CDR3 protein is CAWRPKGVAKNIQYF. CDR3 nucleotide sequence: TGTGCCTGGAGACCCAAGGGGGTAGCCAAAAACATTCAGTACTTC.

Written as DNA, the CDR3 is TGCGCCAGCAGCCACCCCGGGACAGGGAAGTCCTACAATGAGCAGTTCTTC. This codes for CASSHPGTGKSYNEQFF. J is TRBJ2-1 and V is TRBV4-1; 9 bases are shared with TRBD1. Trimming took 3 bases from V and 1 from J; bases not matched to a gene: 7. Per germline, CDR1 MGHRA and CDR2 YSYEKL. The CDR3 is 17 residues long.

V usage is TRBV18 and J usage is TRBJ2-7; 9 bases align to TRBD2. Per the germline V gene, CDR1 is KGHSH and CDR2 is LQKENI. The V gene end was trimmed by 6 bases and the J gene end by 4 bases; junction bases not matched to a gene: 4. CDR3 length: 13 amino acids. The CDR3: CASSPSGNYEQYF. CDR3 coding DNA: TGTGCCAGCTCTCCTAGCGGGAATTACGAGCAGTACTTC.

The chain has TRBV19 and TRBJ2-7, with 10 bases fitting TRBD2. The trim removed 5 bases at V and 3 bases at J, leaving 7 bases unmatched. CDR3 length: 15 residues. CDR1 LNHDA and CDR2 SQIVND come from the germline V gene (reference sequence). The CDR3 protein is CASSPFLAGVYEQYF. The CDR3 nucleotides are TGTGCCAGTAGTCCCTTTCTAGCGGGAGTCTACGAGCAGTACTTC.

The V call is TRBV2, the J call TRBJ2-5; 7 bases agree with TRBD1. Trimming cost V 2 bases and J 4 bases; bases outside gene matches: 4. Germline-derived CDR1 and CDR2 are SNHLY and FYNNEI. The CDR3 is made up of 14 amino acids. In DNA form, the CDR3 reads TGTGCCAGCAGTGAAAGTACAGGGGTAGAGACCCAGTACTTC. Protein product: CASSESTGVETQYF.

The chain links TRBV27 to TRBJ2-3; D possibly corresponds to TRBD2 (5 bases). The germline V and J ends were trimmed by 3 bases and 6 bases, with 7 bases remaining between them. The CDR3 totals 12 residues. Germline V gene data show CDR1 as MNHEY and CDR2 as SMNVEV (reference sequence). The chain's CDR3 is CASSFSADTQYF. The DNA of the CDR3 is TGTGCCAGCAGTTTTAGCGCGGATACGCAGTATTTT.

CDR3 loop: CASTRELRQPQHF. CDR3 bases: TGTGCCAGCACGAGAGAACTCCGTCAGCCCCAGCATTTT. The chain has TRBV2 and TRBJ1-5; D unresolved. Germline values: CDR1 SNHLY, CDR2 FYNNEI. V lost 7 bases to trimming and J lost 6 bases, with 13 bases between them. The CDR3 spans 13 residues.

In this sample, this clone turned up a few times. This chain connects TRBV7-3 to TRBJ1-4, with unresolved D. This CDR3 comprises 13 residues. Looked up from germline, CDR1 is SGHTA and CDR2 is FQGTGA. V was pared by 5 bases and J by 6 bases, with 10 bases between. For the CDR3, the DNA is TGTGCCAGCAGCCAAGGAGGCGATGAAAAACTGTTTTTT. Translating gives CASSQGGDEKLFF. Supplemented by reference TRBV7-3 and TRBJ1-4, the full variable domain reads GAGVSQTPSNKVTEKGKYVELRCDPISGHTALYWYRQSLGQGPEFLIYFQGTGAADDSGLPNDRFFAVRPEGSVSTLKIQRTERGDSAVYLCASSQGGDEKLFFGSGTQLSVL.

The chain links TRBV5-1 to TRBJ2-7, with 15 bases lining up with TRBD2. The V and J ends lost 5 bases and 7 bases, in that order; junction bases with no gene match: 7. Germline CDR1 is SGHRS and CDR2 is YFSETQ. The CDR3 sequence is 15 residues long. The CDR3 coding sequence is TGCGCCAGCAGATCCGGGACTAGCGGGGGGAGGGAGCAGTACTTC. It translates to CASRSGTSGGREQYF.

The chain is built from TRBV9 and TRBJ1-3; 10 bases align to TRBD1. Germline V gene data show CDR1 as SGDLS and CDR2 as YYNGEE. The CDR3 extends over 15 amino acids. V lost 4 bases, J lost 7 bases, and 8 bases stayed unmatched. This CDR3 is CASSLEGDRGNTIYF. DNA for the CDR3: TGTGCCAGCAGCCTCGAGGGGGACAGGGGTAACACCATATATTTT.

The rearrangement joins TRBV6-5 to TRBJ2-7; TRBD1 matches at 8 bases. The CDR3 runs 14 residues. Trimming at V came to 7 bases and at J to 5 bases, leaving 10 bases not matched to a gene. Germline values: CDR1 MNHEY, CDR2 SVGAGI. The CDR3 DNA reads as TGTGCCAGCATCAAACGACAGGGGACCCACGAGCAGTACTTC. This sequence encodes CASIKRQGTHEQYF.

The CDR3 here is CASSLNSRYNEQFF. The DNA of the CDR3 is TGCGCCAGCAGCCTTAATAGCCGTTACAATGAGCAGTTCTTC. The chain combines TRBV5-1 with TRBJ2-1; D gene uncertain. Trimming stripped 4 bases from V and 4 bases from J, with 12 bases between. Germline V gene data show CDR1 as SGHRS and CDR2 as YFSETQ. This CDR3 region has 14 residues.

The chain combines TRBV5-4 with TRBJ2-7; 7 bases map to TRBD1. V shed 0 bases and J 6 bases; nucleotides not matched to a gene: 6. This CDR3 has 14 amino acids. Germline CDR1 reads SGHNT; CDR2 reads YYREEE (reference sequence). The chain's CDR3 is CASSLAGQVGEQYF. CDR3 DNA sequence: TGTGCCAGCAGCTTGGCCGGACAGGTCGGCGAGCAGTACTTC.

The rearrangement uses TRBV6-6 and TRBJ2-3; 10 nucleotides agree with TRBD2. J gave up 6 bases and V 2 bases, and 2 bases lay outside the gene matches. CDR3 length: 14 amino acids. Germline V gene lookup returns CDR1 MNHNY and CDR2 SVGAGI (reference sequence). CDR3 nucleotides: TGTGCCAGCAGTTACGGACTAGCGGTTGATACGCAGTATTTT. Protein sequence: CASSYGLAVDTQYF.

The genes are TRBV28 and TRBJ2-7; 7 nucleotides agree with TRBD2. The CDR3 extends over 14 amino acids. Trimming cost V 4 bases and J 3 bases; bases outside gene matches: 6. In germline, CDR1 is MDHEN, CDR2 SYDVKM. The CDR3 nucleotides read TGTGCCAGCAGTTCCCCTAGCGGAAACTACGAGCAGTACTTC. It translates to CASSSPSGNYEQYF.

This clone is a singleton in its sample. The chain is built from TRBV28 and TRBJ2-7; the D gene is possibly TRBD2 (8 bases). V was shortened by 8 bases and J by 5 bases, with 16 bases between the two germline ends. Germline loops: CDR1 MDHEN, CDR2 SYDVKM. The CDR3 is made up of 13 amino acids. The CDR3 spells CASRGGGGNEQYF. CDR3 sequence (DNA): TGTGCCAGCCGGGGGGGAGGGGGCAACGAGCAGTACTTC.

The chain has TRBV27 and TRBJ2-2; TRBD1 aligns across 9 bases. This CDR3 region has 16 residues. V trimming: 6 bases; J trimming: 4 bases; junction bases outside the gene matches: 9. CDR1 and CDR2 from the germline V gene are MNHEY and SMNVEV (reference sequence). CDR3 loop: CASRPQGAPVTGELFF. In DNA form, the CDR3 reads TGTGCCAGCAGACCACAGGGGGCGCCTGTCACCGGGGAGCTGTTTTTT.

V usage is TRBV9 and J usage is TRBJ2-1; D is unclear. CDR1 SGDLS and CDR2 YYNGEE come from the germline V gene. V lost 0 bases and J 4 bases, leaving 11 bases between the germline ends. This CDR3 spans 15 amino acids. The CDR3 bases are TGTGCCAGCAGCGTAGTAGCCACCCAGTACAATGAGCAGTTCTTC. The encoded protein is CASSVVATQYNEQFF.

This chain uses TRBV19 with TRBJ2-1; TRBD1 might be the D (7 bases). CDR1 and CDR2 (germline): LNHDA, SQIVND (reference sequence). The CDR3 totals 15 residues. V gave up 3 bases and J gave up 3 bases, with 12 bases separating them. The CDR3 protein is CASSIGRGVYNEQFF. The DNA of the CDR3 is TGTGCCAGTAGTATTGGCAGGGGGGTCTACAATGAGCAGTTCTTC. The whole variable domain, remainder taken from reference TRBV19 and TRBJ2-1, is DGGITQSPKYLFRKEGQNVTLSCEQNLNHDAMYWYRQDPGQGLRLIYYSQIVNDFQKGDIAEGYSVSREKKESFPLTVTSAQKNPTAFYLCASSIGRGVYNEQFFGPGTRLTVL.

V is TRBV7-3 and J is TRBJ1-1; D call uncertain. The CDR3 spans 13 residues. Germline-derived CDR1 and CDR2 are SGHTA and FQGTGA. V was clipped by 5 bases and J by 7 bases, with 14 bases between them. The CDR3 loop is CASSVAGGFEAFF. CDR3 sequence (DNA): TGTGCCAGCAGCGTAGCCGGCGGATTTGAAGCTTTCTTT.

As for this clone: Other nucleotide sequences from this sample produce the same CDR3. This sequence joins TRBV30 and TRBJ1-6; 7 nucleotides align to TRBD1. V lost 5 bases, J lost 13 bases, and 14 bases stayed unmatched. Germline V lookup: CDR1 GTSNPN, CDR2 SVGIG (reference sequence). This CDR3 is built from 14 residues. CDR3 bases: TGTGCCTGGTCTAAGGGACAGATCAGCTCGCCCCTCCACTTT. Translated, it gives CAWSKGQISSPLHF.